This TCR beta chain derives from a study of blood T cell repertoires in COVID-19. The V segment lost 8 bases and the J segment 12 bases; nucleotides outside the gene matches: 15. The CDR3 has 13 residues. In the source study's methods: Scientists estimated how many nucleated cells there were by amplifying reference gene primers. TCRdb's table, derived via immunoSEQ multiplex PCR, lists solely in-frame clones and lacks some. The DNA was the basis for D and trimming; V, J and clone size are from that table. The repertoire holds about 170,000 clones, with about 86% as singletons. The rearrangement uses TRBV12-3 or TRBV12-4 and TRBJ1-1; 7 positions agree with TRBD1. Sequenced sample: PBMCs or T cells enriched from blood (not recorded which). The TCR originated in a woman aged 45 to 65 in a cohort exposed to, infected with or recovered from COVID-19 (not recorded which). CDR3 sequence: CASAYDGQVKTFF. The CDR3 region has the DNA TGTGCCAGCGCATATGATGGACAGGTCAAGACTTTCTTT.